A selection of T cell receptor beta chains follows, all from one sample in a study of blood T cell repertoires in COVID-19. Assay: immunoSEQ multiplex PCR; the TCRdb copy retains only in-frame clones and omits some. The table includes 100,000 to 120,000 clones, approximately 88% detected once. Source material: peripheral blood. All receptors come from a human donor in a cohort sampled during active COVID-19. The CDR3 runs from the conserved cysteine through the conserved F or W. D genes are given only for firm matches. Not all rows give a size; the values are once, few, many and, for expanded clones, a class.

j_gene: TRBJ2-6
v_gene: TRBV5-6
abundance: .
d_gene: TRBD2
CDR3nt: TGTGCCAGCAACCCGGGGGGGGCTTCCTCTGGGGCCAACGTCCTGACTTTC
CDR3aa: CASNPGGASSGANVLTF

j_gene: TRBJ2-5
v_gene: TRBV15
abundance: .
d_gene: .
CDR3nt: TGTGCCACCAGCCTGTTTTACAGGGATGAGACCCAGTACTTC
CDR3aa: CATSLFYRDETQYF

j_gene: TRBJ2-5
v_gene: TRBV5-4
abundance: .
d_gene: TRBD2
CDR3nt: TGTGCCAGCAGCCCCTGGGGAGGGCCGTATGAGACCCAGTACTTC
CDR3aa: CASSPWGGPYETQYF

j_gene: TRBJ1-2
v_gene: TRBV28
abundance: .
d_gene: TRBD1
CDR3nt: TGTGCCAGCAGTTCCCCGGGACAGGGGACGCATGGCTACACCTTC
CDR3aa: CASSSPGQGTHGYTF

j_gene: TRBJ2-3
v_gene: TRBV27
abundance: .
d_gene: TRBD2
CDR3nt: TGTGCCAGCAGGGCGGTGGCGGGAGGATACACAGATACGCAGTATTTT
CDR3aa: CASRAVAGGYTDTQYF

j_gene: TRBJ2-7
v_gene: TRBV30
abundance: .
d_gene: TRBD2
CDR3nt: TGTGCCTGGAGTGTACAATTGAGCGGGATGGGCTCCTACGAGCAGTACTTC
CDR3aa: CAWSVQLSGMGSYEQYF

j_gene: TRBJ1-1
v_gene: TRBV19
abundance: .
d_gene: .
CDR3nt: TGTGCCACCTCACAGTGGGACACTGAAGCTTTCTTT
CDR3aa: CATSQWDTEAFF

j_gene: TRBJ1-1
v_gene: TRBV5-1
abundance: .
d_gene: .
CDR3nt: TGCGCCAGCAGCGAGAGGAACACTGAAGCTTTCTTT
CDR3aa: CASSERNTEAFF

j_gene: TRBJ2-7
v_gene: TRBV9
abundance: .
d_gene: .
CDR3nt: TGTGCCAGCAGCGTAAGCGCGGCAGGGGCATACGAGCAGTACTTC
CDR3aa: CASSVSAAGAYEQYF

j_gene: TRBJ1-1
v_gene: TRBV11-1
abundance: .
d_gene: .
CDR3nt: TGTGCCAGCAGCTTTTATCTATCCATGAACACTGAAGCTTTCTTT
CDR3aa: CASSFYLSMNTEAFF

j_gene: TRBJ1-1
v_gene: TRBV27
abundance: once
d_gene: .
CDR3nt: TGTGCCAGCCGCTACTTATCAAGGAACACTGAAGCTTTCTTT
CDR3aa: CASRYLSRNTEAFF

j_gene: TRBJ2-7
v_gene: TRBV5-1
abundance: .
d_gene: TRBD1
CDR3nt: TGCGCCAGCAGCAACCGGGACAGGTCCGAGCAGTACTTC
CDR3aa: CASSNRDRSEQYF

j_gene: TRBJ2-5
v_gene: TRBV25-1
abundance: .
d_gene: .
CDR3nt: TGTGCCAGCAGTACTACGGTCTTGGAGACCCAGTACTTC
CDR3aa: CASSTTVLETQYF

j_gene: TRBJ1-6
v_gene: TRBV19
abundance: .
d_gene: .
CDR3nt: TGTGCCAGTACCTCCAGGGGAGGGAGCTCCTATAATTCACCCCTCCACTTT
CDR3aa: CASTSRGGSSYNSPLHF

j_gene: TRBJ1-4
v_gene: TRBV18
abundance: .
d_gene: TRBD1
CDR3nt: TGTGCCAGCTCACCACGACAGGGAAATGAAAAACTGTTTTTT
CDR3aa: CASSPRQGNEKLFF

j_gene: TRBJ2-5
v_gene: TRBV27
abundance: .
d_gene: .
CDR3nt: TGTGCCAGCAGTTTGGTAGCGCGTAACCAAGAGACCCAGTACTTC
CDR3aa: CASSLVARNQETQYF

j_gene: TRBJ1-1
v_gene: TRBV5-1
abundance: .
d_gene: .
CDR3nt: TGCGCCAGCAGCTTTAACAGGGATAACACTGAAGCTTTCTTT
CDR3aa: CASSFNRDNTEAFF

j_gene: TRBJ1-2
v_gene: TRBV28
abundance: .
d_gene: TRBD1
CDR3nt: TGTGCCAGCAGCGGACAGGGGGCAGGTGGCTACACCTTC
CDR3aa: CASSGQGAGGYTF

j_gene: TRBJ1-3
v_gene: TRBV7-6
abundance: few
d_gene: TRBD1
CDR3nt: TGTGCCAGCAGCTACGGGACAGTGCTTTCTTCCTCTGGAAACACCATATATTTT
CDR3aa: CASSYGTVLSSSGNTIYF

j_gene: TRBJ2-1
v_gene: TRBV7-3
abundance: .
d_gene: .
CDR3nt: TGTGCCAGCAGTCCATATGTTTTAGATGAGCAGTTCTTC
CDR3aa: CASSPYVLDEQFF

j_gene: TRBJ2-5
v_gene: TRBV18
abundance: .
d_gene: .
CDR3nt: TGTGCCAGCTCACCGGGCAGCCAAGAGACCCAGTACTTC
CDR3aa: CASSPGSQETQYF

j_gene: TRBJ1-1
v_gene: TRBV29-1
abundance: .
d_gene: TRBD1
CDR3nt: TGCAGCGTTGAAGGGGGACAGGGGGGAATGAACACTGAAGCTTTCTTT
CDR3aa: CSVEGGQGGMNTEAFF

j_gene: TRBJ1-4
v_gene: TRBV6-6
abundance: .
d_gene: .
CDR3nt: TGTGCCAGCAGTTACGGACGGGGGGCTAGTGAAAAACTGTTTTTT
CDR3aa: CASSYGRGASEKLFF

j_gene: TRBJ1-1
v_gene: TRBV27
abundance: .
d_gene: TRBD1
CDR3nt: TGTGCCAGCAGTCAAGTAGGGACAGGGGGTAGTACTGAAGCTTTCTTT
CDR3aa: CASSQVGTGGSTEAFF

j_gene: TRBJ2-2
v_gene: TRBV11-2
abundance: .
d_gene: TRBD1
CDR3nt: TGTGCCAGCAGCATCATACAGGGGTTCGGGGAGCTGTTTTTT
CDR3aa: CASSIIQGFGELFF

j_gene: TRBJ1-6
v_gene: TRBV3-1/TRBV3-2
abundance: .
d_gene: .
CDR3nt: TGTGCCAGCGCTACAGGGTCCTCCTCACCCCTCCACTTT
CDR3aa: CASATGSSSPLHF

j_gene: TRBJ2-7
v_gene: TRBV6-6
abundance: .
d_gene: .
CDR3nt: TGTGCCAGCAGTTACTCGACAGTTACCTACGAGCAGTACTTC
CDR3aa: CASSYSTVTYEQYF

j_gene: TRBJ2-7
v_gene: TRBV30
abundance: .
d_gene: TRBD2
CDR3nt: TGTGCCTGGAGTGTAAAACTAGCGGGATCCTACGAGCAGTACTTC
CDR3aa: CAWSVKLAGSYEQYF

j_gene: TRBJ2-3
v_gene: TRBV24-1
abundance: .
d_gene: TRBD1
CDR3nt: TGTGCCACCAGTCTAGGACAGGCTGGTAACACAGATACGCAGTATTTT
CDR3aa: CATSLGQAGNTDTQYF

j_gene: TRBJ1-1
v_gene: TRBV18
abundance: .
d_gene: TRBD1
CDR3nt: TGTGCCAGCTCACCATGGGCCGGACAGGAGATCTCGAACACTGAAGCTTTCTTT
CDR3aa: CASSPWAGQEISNTEAFF

j_gene: TRBJ2-7
v_gene: TRBV5-1
abundance: .
d_gene: .
CDR3nt: TGCGCCAGCAGCTCAAGACAGGGAGGTGTAGGCGAGCAGTACTTC
CDR3aa: CASSSRQGGVGEQYF

j_gene: TRBJ2-1
v_gene: TRBV5-1
abundance: .
d_gene: .
CDR3nt: TGCGCCAGCAGGGGGGGAAGTGGATCCTACAATGAGCAGTTCTTC
CDR3aa: CASRGGSGSYNEQFF

j_gene: TRBJ1-2
v_gene: TRBV25-1
abundance: .
d_gene: .
CDR3nt: TGTGCCAGCAGTCCCCCGGACAGAGCTAACTATGGCTACACCTTC
CDR3aa: CASSPPDRANYGYTF

j_gene: TRBJ1-4
v_gene: TRBV5-1
abundance: once
d_gene: TRBD1
CDR3nt: TGCGCCAGCAGCGGACAGGGGTCAAATGAAAAACTGTTTTTT
CDR3aa: CASSGQGSNEKLFF

j_gene: TRBJ2-3
v_gene: TRBV6-6
abundance: .
d_gene: TRBD2
CDR3nt: TGTGCCAGCAGAAGACTAGCAGAAGATACGCAGTATTTT
CDR3aa: CASRRLAEDTQYF

j_gene: TRBJ1-5
v_gene: TRBV19
abundance: .
d_gene: TRBD1
CDR3nt: TGTGCCAGTAGTGGGGGGACAGCGCTTTTTGGCAATCAGCCCCAGCATTTT
CDR3aa: CASSGGTALFGNQPQHF

j_gene: TRBJ1-5
v_gene: TRBV28
abundance: .
d_gene: TRBD1
CDR3nt: TGTGCCAGCAGCCCGGGGACAGCAGGACGTCAGCCCCAGCATTTT
CDR3aa: CASSPGTAGRQPQHF

j_gene: TRBJ2-1
v_gene: TRBV25-1
abundance: .
d_gene: TRBD2
CDR3nt: TGTGCCAGCAGGGGAACTAGCGGGAGTCCGCTCTACAATGAGCAGTTCTTC
CDR3aa: CASRGTSGSPLYNEQFF

j_gene: TRBJ2-2
v_gene: TRBV6-5
abundance: few
d_gene: .
CDR3nt: TGTGCCAGCAGTTACTCGACTGCGAACACCGGGGAGCTGTTTTTT
CDR3aa: CASSYSTANTGELFF

j_gene: TRBJ2-3
v_gene: TRBV27
abundance: .
d_gene: TRBD1
CDR3nt: TGTGCCAGCAGACCACTGACAGGGGGCTTTGCAGATACGCAGTATTTT
CDR3aa: CASRPLTGGFADTQYF

j_gene: TRBJ1-2
v_gene: TRBV6-5
abundance: .
d_gene: .
CDR3nt: TGTGCCAGCAGTTATGCCCTTGGCGGGGGGAACTATGGCTACACCTTC
CDR3aa: CASSYALGGGNYGYTF

j_gene: TRBJ1-1
v_gene: TRBV10-3
abundance: .
d_gene: .
CDR3nt: TGTGCCTCCGGACCTCCGCGGGACACTGAAGCTTTCTTT
CDR3aa: CASGPPRDTEAFF

j_gene: TRBJ1-5
v_gene: TRBV5-8
abundance: .
d_gene: .
CDR3nt: TGTGCCAGCAGCTTGTCCGGGTTCGATCAGCCCCAGCATTTT
CDR3aa: CASSLSGFDQPQHF

j_gene: TRBJ2-2
v_gene: TRBV3-1/TRBV3-2
abundance: few
d_gene: .
CDR3nt: TGTGCCAGCAGCCCTTACACCAGTGGGGAGCTGTTTTTT
CDR3aa: CASSPYTSGELFF

j_gene: TRBJ2-5
v_gene: TRBV6-5
abundance: .
d_gene: TRBD2
CDR3nt: TGTGCCAGCAGTTTCGGACTAGCGGGAGGGGGAGAGACCCAGTACTTC
CDR3aa: CASSFGLAGGGETQYF

j_gene: TRBJ2-7
v_gene: TRBV6-5
abundance: once
d_gene: .
CDR3nt: TGTGCCAGCAGTTACTCGACAGGCGGTTTTTACGAGCAGTACTTC
CDR3aa: CASSYSTGGFYEQYF

j_gene: TRBJ2-1
v_gene: TRBV27
abundance: .
d_gene: TRBD2
CDR3nt: TGTGCCAGCAGTTTATGGGGGGGGAGCTCCTACAATGAGCAGTTCTTC
CDR3aa: CASSLWGGSSYNEQFF

j_gene: TRBJ1-1
v_gene: TRBV7-9
abundance: .
d_gene: .
CDR3nt: TGTGCCAGCAGCCATACGGGAGTGACTGAAGCTTTCTTT
CDR3aa: CASSHTGVTEAFF

j_gene: TRBJ2-2
v_gene: TRBV12-3/TRBV12-4
abundance: .
d_gene: .
CDR3nt: TGTGCCAGCAGTTTTTTCGGGTTCGGGGAGCTGTTTTTT
CDR3aa: CASSFFGFGELFF

j_gene: TRBJ2-6
v_gene: TRBV29-1
abundance: .
d_gene: TRBD1
CDR3nt: TGCAGCGTCCCGACCGGGACAGGAGGGGCCAACGTCCTGACTTTC
CDR3aa: CSVPTGTGGANVLTF

j_gene: TRBJ1-1
v_gene: TRBV28
abundance: .
d_gene: .
CDR3nt: TGTGCCAGCAGTTTACTCCAGGAATCTATGAACACTGAAGCTTTCTTT
CDR3aa: CASSLLQESMNTEAFF

j_gene: TRBJ1-1
v_gene: TRBV10-3
abundance: .
d_gene: TRBD1
CDR3nt: TGTGCCATCAGTGTTCAGGGGGTGAACACTGAAGCTTTCTTT
CDR3aa: CAISVQGVNTEAFF

j_gene: TRBJ2-1
v_gene: TRBV30
abundance: .
d_gene: .
CDR3nt: TGTGCCTGGAGTAGTACCCAGGGGGGCAATGAGCAGTTCTTC
CDR3aa: CAWSSTQGGNEQFF

j_gene: TRBJ2-2
v_gene: TRBV25-1
abundance: .
d_gene: TRBD2
CDR3nt: TGTGCCAGCGCGGGACTAGCTGAGGGCGGGGAGCTGTTTTTT
CDR3aa: CASAGLAEGGELFF

j_gene: TRBJ1-2
v_gene: TRBV11-2
abundance: .
d_gene: .
CDR3nt: TGTGCCAGCAGCCTCTCCTTCGACAGATATGGCTACACCTTC
CDR3aa: CASSLSFDRYGYTF

j_gene: TRBJ2-3
v_gene: TRBV9
abundance: .
d_gene: .
CDR3nt: TGTGCCAGCAGCGTAGACCGGGACACAGATACGCAGTATTTT
CDR3aa: CASSVDRDTDTQYF

j_gene: TRBJ2-6
v_gene: TRBV3-1/TRBV3-2
abundance: .
d_gene: TRBD1
CDR3nt: TGTGCCAGCAGCCACAAGCGGACAGGCCCTGGGGCCAACGTCCTGACTTTC
CDR3aa: CASSHKRTGPGANVLTF

j_gene: TRBJ1-5
v_gene: TRBV19
abundance: few
d_gene: TRBD1
CDR3nt: TGTGCCAGTAGTACCCGGGACAGCTATAATCAGCCCCAGCATTTT
CDR3aa: CASSTRDSYNQPQHF

j_gene: TRBJ2-7
v_gene: TRBV11-2
abundance: .
d_gene: .
CDR3nt: TGTGCCAGCAGCCCCCGTGAGGTCTTCTACGAGCAGTACTTC
CDR3aa: CASSPREVFYEQYF